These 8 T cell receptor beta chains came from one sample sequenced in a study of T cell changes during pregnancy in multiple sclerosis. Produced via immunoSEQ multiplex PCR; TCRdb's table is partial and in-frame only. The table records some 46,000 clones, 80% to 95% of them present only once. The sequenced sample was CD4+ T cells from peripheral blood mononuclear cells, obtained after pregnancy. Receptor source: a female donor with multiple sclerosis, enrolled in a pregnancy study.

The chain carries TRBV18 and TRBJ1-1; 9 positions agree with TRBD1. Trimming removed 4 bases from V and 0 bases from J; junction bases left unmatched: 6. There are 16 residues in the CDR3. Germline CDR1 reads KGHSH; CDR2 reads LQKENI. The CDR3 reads CASSLGTGYVNTEAFF. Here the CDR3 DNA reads TGTGCCAGCTCACTCGGGACAGGGTACGTGAACACTGAAGCTTTCTTT.

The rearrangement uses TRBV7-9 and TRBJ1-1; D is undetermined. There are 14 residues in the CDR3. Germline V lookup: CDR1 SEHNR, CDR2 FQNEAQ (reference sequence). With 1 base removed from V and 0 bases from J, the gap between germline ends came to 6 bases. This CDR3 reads CASSLDNMNTEAFF. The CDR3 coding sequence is TGTGCCAGCAGCTTAGACAACATGAACACTGAAGCTTTCTTT.

CDR3 residues: CSVYGLAGHNEQFF. The CDR3 DNA is TGCAGCGTTTATGGACTAGCGGGGCACAATGAGCAGTTCTTC. This chain connects TRBV29-1 to TRBJ2-1, with 12 bases lining up with TRBD2. The CDR3 has 14 residues. V dropped 5 bases and J dropped 5; count of bases not matched to a gene: 4. The germline CDR1 and CDR2 sequences are SQVTM and ANQGSEA.

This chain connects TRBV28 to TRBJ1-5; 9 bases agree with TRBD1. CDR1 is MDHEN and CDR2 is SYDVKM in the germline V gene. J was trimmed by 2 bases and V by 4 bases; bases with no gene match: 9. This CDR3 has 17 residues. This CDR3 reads CASSSWSGQGGNQPQHF. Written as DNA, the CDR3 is TGTGCCAGCAGTTCATGGTCGGGACAGGGAGGCAATCAGCCCCAGCATTTT.

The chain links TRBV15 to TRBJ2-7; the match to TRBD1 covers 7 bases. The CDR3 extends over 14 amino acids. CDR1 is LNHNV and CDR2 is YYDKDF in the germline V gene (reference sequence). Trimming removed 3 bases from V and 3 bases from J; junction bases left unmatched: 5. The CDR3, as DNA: TGTGCCACCAGCAGGTACGGGACAGACTACGAGCAGTACTTC. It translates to CATSRYGTDYEQYF. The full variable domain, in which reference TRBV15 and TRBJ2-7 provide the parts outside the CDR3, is DAMVIQNPRYQVTQFGKPVTLSCSQTLNHNVMYWYQQKSSQAPKLLFHYYDKDFNNEADTPDNFQSRRPNTSFCFLDIRSPGLGDTAMYLCATSRYGTDYEQYFGPGTRLTVT.

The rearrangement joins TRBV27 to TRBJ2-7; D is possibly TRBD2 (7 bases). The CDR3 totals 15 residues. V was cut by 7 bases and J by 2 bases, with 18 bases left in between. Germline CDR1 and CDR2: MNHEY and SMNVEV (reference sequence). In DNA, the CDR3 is TGTGCCAGCACCCCATGGGGGGGCACCACCTACGAGCAGTACTTC. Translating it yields CASTPWGGTTYEQYF.

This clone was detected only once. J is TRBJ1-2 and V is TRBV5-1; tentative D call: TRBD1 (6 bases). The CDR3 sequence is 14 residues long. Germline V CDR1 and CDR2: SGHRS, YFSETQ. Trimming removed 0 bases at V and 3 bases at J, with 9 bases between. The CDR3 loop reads CASSLEGGDYGYTF. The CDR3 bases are TGCGCCAGCAGCTTGGAGGGGGGGGACTATGGCTACACCTTC.

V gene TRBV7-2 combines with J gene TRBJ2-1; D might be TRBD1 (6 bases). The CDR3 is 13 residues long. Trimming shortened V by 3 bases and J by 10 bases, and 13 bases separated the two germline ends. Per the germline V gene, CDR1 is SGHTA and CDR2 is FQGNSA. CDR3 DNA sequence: TGTGCCAGCAGCTTGGGACATCCTTTCGAGCAGTTCTTC. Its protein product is CASSLGHPFEQFF.